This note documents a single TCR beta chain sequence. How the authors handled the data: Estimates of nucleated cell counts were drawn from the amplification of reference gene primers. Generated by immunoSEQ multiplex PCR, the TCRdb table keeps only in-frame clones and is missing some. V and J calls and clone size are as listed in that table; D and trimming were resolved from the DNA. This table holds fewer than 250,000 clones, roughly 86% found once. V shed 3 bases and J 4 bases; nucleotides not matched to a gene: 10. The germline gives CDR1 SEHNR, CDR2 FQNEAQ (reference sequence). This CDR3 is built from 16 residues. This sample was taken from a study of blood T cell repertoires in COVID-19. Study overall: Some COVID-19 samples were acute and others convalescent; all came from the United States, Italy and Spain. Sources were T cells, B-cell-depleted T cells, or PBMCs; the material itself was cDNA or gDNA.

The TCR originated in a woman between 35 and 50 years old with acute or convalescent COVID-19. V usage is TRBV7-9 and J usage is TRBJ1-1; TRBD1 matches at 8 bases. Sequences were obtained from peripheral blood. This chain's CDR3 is CASSFDPGQGGTEAFF. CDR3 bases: TGTGCCAGCAGCTTTGATCCCGGACAGGGAGGCACTGAAGCTTTCTTT.